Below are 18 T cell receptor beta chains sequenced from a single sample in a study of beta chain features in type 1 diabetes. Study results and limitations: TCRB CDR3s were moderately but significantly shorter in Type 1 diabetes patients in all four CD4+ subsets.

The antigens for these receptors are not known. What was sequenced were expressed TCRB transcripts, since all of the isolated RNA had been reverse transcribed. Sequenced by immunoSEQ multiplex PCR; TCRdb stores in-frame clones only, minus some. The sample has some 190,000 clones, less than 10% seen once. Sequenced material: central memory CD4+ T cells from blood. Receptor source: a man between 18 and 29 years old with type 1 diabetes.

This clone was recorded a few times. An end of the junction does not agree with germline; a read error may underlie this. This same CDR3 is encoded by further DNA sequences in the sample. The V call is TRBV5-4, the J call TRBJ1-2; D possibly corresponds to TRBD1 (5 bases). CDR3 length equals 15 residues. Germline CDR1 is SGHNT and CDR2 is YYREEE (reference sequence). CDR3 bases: TGCGCCAGCAGCCGAACCGGGGGGGTTAACTATGGCTACACCTTC. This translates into CASSRTGGVNYGYTF.

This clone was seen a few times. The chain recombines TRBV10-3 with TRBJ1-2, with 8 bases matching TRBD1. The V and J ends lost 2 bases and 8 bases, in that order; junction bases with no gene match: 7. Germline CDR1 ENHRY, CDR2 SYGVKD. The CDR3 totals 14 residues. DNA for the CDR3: TGTGCCATCAGTGAGACCGGACAGGGTGAGGGCTACACCTTC. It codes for CAISETGQGEGYTF.

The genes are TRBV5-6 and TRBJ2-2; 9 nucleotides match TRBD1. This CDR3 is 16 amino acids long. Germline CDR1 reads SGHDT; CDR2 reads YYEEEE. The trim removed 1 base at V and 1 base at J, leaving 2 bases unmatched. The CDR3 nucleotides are TGTGCCAGCAGCTTGCAGGACAGGGGGAACACCGGGGAGCTGTTTTTT. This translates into CASSLQDRGNTGELFF.

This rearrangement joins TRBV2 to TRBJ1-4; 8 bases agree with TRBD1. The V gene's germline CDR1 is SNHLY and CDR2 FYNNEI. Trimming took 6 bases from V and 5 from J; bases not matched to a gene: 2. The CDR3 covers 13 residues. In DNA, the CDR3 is TGTGCCAGCAGACAGGGGGAGAATGAAAAACTGTTTTTT. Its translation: CASRQGENEKLFF.

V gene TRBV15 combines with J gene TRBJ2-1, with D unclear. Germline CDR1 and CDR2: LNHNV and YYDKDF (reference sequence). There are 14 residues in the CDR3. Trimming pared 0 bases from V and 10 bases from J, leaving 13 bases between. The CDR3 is CATSRELTSLEQFF. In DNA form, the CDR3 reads TGTGCCACCAGCAGAGAGTTGACTTCCTTAGAGCAGTTCTTC.

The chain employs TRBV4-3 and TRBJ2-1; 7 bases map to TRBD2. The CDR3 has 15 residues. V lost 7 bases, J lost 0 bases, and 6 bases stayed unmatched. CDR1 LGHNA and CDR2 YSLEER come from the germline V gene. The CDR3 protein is CASNPGGSSYNEQFF. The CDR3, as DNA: TGCGCCAGCAACCCGGGGGGAAGCTCCTACAATGAGCAGTTCTTC.

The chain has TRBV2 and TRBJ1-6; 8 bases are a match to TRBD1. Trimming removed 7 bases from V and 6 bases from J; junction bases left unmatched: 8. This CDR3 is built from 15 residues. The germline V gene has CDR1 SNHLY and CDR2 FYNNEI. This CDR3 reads CASKLGTGLNSPLHF. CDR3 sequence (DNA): TGTGCCAGCAAACTCGGGACAGGACTTAATTCACCCCTCCACTTT.

Written as DNA, the CDR3 is TGTGCCAGCTCACCCCTCTCGGACAGTCCTGAAGCTTTCTTT. Its translation is CASSPLSDSPEAFF. The chain recombines TRBV18 with TRBJ1-1; D is perhaps TRBD1 (6 bases). Per the germline V gene, CDR1 is KGHSH and CDR2 is LQKENI. V was clipped by 3 bases and J by 6 bases, with 14 bases between them. This CDR3 region has 14 residues.

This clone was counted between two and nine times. CDR3 in DNA: TGTGCCAGCTCACGACAACCGCCGGCCACAGATACGCAGTATTTT. Protein sequence: CASSRQPPATDTQYF. The chain couples TRBV16 to TRBJ2-3; D uncertain. V shed 8 bases and J shed 2 bases, with 17 bases lying between them. Germline V gene lookup returns CDR1 KGHSY and CDR2 FQNENV. The CDR3 spans 15 residues.

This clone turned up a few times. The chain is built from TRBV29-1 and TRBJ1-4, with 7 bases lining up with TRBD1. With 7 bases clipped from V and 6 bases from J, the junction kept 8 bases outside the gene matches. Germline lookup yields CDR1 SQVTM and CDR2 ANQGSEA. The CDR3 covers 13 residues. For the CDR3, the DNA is TGCAGCGGATCGACAGGGACTGATGAAAAACTGTTTTTT. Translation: CSGSTGTDEKLFF. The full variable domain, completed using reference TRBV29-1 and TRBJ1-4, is SAVISQKPSRDICQRGTSLTIQCQVDSQVTMMFWYRQQPGQSLTLIATANQGSEATYESGFVIDKFPISRPNLTFSTLTVSNMSPEDSSIYLCSGSTGTDEKLFFGSGTQLSVL.

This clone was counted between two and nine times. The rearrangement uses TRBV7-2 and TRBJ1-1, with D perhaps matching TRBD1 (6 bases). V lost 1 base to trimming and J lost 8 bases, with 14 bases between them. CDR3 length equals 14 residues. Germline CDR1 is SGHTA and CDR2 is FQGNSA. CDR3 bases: TGTGCCAGCAGCTTAGACAGGGCCTCCAGAGAAGCTTTCTTT. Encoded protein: CASSLDRASREAFF.

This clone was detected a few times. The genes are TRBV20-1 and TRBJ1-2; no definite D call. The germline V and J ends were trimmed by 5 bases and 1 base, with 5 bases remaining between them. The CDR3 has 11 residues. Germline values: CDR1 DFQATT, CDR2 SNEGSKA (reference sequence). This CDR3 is CSAVVNYGYTF. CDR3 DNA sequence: TGCAGTGCTGTCGTTAACTATGGCTACACCTTC.

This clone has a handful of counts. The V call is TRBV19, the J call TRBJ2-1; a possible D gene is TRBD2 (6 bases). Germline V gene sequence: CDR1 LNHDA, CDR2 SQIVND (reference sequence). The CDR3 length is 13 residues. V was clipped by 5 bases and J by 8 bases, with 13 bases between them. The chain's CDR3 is CASSLLAEDEQFF. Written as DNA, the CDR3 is TGTGCCAGTAGTTTACTAGCAGAGGATGAGCAGTTCTTC.

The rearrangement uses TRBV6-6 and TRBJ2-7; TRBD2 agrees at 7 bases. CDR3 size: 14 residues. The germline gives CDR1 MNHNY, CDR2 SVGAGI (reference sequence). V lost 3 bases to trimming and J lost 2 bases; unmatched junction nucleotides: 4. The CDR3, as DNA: TGTGCCAGCAGTTATGCTAGCGGTGCCTACGAGCAGTACTTC. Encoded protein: CASSYASGAYEQYF.

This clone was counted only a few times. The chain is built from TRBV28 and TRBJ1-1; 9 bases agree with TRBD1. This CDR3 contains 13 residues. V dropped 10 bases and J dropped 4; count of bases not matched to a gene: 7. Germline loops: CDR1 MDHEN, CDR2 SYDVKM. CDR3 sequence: CATNRGLGTEAFF. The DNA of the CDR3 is TGTGCCACGAACAGGGGGCTTGGCACTGAAGCTTTCTTT.

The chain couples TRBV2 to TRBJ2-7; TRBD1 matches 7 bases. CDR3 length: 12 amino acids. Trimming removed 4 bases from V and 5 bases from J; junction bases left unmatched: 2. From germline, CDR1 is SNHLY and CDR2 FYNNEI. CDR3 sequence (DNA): TGTGCCAGCAGTGGGACAGGTAACGAGCAGTACTTC. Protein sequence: CASSGTGNEQYF.

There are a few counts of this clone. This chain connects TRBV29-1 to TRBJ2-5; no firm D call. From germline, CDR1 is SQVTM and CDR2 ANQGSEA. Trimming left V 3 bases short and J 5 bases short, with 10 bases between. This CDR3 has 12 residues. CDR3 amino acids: CSVDFSRETQYF. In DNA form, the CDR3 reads TGCAGCGTTGACTTTAGTCGCGAGACCCAGTACTTC. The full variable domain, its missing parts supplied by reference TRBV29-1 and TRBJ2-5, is SAVISQKPSRDICQRGTSLTIQCQVDSQVTMMFWYRQQPGQSLTLIATANQGSEATYESGFVIDKFPISRPNLTFSTLTVSNMSPEDSSIYLCSVDFSRETQYFGPGTRLLVL.

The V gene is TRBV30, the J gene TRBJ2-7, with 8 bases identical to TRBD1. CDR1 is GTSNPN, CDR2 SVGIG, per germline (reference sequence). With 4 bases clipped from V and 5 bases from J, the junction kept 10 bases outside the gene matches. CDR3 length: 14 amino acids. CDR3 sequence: CAWKTGQGWHEQYF. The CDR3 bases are TGTGCCTGGAAAACCGGACAGGGTTGGCACGAGCAGTACTTC.